Listed here are 28 T cell receptor beta chains from one sample, sequenced in a study of blood T cell repertoires in COVID-19. Clones were sequenced by immunoSEQ multiplex PCR, and TCRdb holds only the in-frame ones, with some missing. Among roughly 250,000 clones listed, roughly 84% were seen once. The sequenced sample consisted of peripheral blood. Source of these receptors: a woman between 35 and 50 years old with active or convalescent COVID-19.

This chain joins TRBV4-1 and TRBJ1-1; 11 bases align to TRBD1. The germline V gene encodes CDR1 MGHRA and CDR2 YSYEKL. The CDR3 covers 14 residues. V shed 4 bases, J shed 11 bases, and the junction held 9 bases outside the gene matches. This CDR3 reads CASSPRDRGIGAFF. The CDR3 DNA is TGCGCCAGCAGCCCTCGGGACAGGGGGATAGGGGCTTTCTTT.

This clone was seen a handful of times. V and J are TRBV27 and TRBJ1-2; D call uncertain. V was trimmed by 11 bases and J by 8 bases, leaving 18 bases between them. There are 12 residues in the CDR3. CDR1 and CDR2 from the germline V gene are MNHEY and SMNVEV (reference sequence). CDR3 coding DNA: TGTGCCCCGCCCGGCGGAGACCGGGGCTACACCTTC. This sequence encodes CAPPGGDRGYTF.

This chain connects TRBV27 to TRBJ2-2; D not certain. Germline CDR1 is MNHEY and CDR2 is SMNVEV (reference sequence). The V end was cut by 3 bases, the J end by 1 base, with 6 bases between. CDR3 length equals 14 residues. The CDR3 sequence is CASSFRVNTGELFF. Written as DNA, the CDR3 is TGTGCCAGCAGTTTCCGAGTGAACACCGGGGAGCTGTTTTTT.

The chain recombines TRBV7-3 with TRBJ2-1; the D gene is possibly TRBD1 (6 bases). Germline CDR1 reads SGHTA; CDR2 reads FQGTGA. This CDR3 is built from 15 residues. Trimming shortened V by 2 bases and J by 2 bases, and 10 bases separated the two germline ends. This CDR3 is CASSLEAGAYNEQFF. In nucleotides, the CDR3 is TGTGCCAGCAGCTTAGAAGCAGGGGCCTACAATGAGCAGTTCTTC.

The V gene is TRBV12-5, the J gene TRBJ2-5; 10 nucleotides align to TRBD1. V lost 1 base to trimming and J lost 3 bases; unmatched junction nucleotides: 14. This CDR3 contains 19 residues. Germline V gives CDR1 LGHNT, CDR2 FRNRAP. In DNA, the CDR3 is TGTGCTAGTGGTTTGGCCCTCAAAACCGGGACAGGGGTAAAAGAGACCCAGTACTTC. Translating gives CASGLALKTGTGVKETQYF.

This sequence joins TRBV18 and TRBJ1-3; TRBD1 matches at 9 bases. V gave up 3 bases and J gave up 1 base; unmatched junction bases: 10. Per the germline V gene, CDR1 is KGHSH and CDR2 is LQKENI. This CDR3 comprises 18 residues. The CDR3 region is CASSPMPGQGSSGNTIYF. CDR3 DNA sequence: TGTGCCAGCTCACCGATGCCGGGACAGGGAAGTTCTGGAAACACCATATATTTT. Full variable domain (remainder filled in from reference TRBV18 and TRBJ1-3): NAGVMQNPRHLVRRRGQEARLRCSPMKGHSHVYWYRQLPEEGLKFMVYLQKENIIDESGMPKERFSAEFPKEGPSILRIQQVVRGDSAAYFCASSPMPGQGSSGNTIYFGEGSWLTVV.

This chain links TRBV6-5 with TRBJ2-2, with 11 bases lining up with TRBD1. The junction had 4 bases not matched to a gene; V was cut back by 6 bases and J by 4 bases. The CDR3 has 15 residues. The germline gives CDR1 MNHEY, CDR2 SVGAGI. The CDR3 nucleotides read TGTGCCAGCAGGTCCGGGACAGGGGGCACCGGGGAGCTGTTTTTT. It encodes CASRSGTGGTGELFF.

The chain combines TRBV7-3 with TRBJ2-6; D is perhaps TRBD1 (6 bases). In germline, CDR1 is SGHTA, CDR2 FQGTGA. Trimming stripped 5 bases from V and 4 bases from J, with 15 bases between. CDR3 length: 16 amino acids. CDR3 sequence: CASSKQGPGGANVLTF. CDR3 DNA sequence: TGTGCCAGCAGCAAACAGGGCCCGGGGGGGGCCAACGTCCTGACTTTC.

The J gene is TRBJ1-1, the V gene TRBV6-5; the match to TRBD1 covers 8 bases. V trimming: 7 bases; J trimming: 4 bases; junction bases outside the gene matches: 5. The germline V gene has CDR1 MNHEY and CDR2 SVGAGI. The CDR3 extends over 13 amino acids. The CDR3 is CASTFDRGTEAFF. CDR3 nucleotides: TGTGCCAGCACCTTCGACAGGGGCACTGAAGCTTTCTTT.

This chain uses TRBV5-5 with TRBJ1-1; D is unclear. V lost 0 bases and J 11 bases, leaving 17 bases between the germline ends. The CDR3 is 14 amino acids. Per germline, CDR1 SGHKS and CDR2 YYEKEE (reference sequence). The DNA of the CDR3 is TGTGCCAGCAGCTTGGCCGGAGCCTCCTCCTGGGCTTTCTTT. It is translated as CASSLAGASSWAFF.

This clone was counted between two and nine times. The CDR3 region is CASWYRGANYGYTF. DNA for the CDR3: TGTGCCAGCTGGTACAGGGGAGCTAACTATGGCTACACCTTC. The V gene is TRBV2, the J gene TRBJ1-2, with 7 bases lining up with TRBD1. Germline assignment: CDR1 SNHLY and CDR2 FYNNEI. Trimming at V came to 8 bases and at J to 0 bases, leaving 6 bases not matched to a gene. This CDR3 comprises 14 residues.

This clone appeared a single time. The chain links TRBV3-1 (or the pseudogene TRBV3-2) to TRBJ1-1; 9 bases agree with TRBD1. The CDR3 loop spans 14 amino acids. Trimming cost V 4 bases and J 7 bases; bases outside gene matches: 7. Germline values: CDR1 LGHDT, CDR2 YNNKEL (reference sequence). The CDR3 DNA reads TGTGCCAGCAGCCTTGGACAGGGGAGGAGTGAAGCTTTCTTT. It codes for CASSLGQGRSEAFF.

The V call is TRBV19, the J call TRBJ2-1; 10 bases map to TRBD2. Germline V gene sequence: CDR1 LNHDA, CDR2 SQIVND (reference sequence). CDR3 length: 16 residues. After removal of 5 bases from V and 3 bases from J, the junction contained 7 bases not matched to a gene. The CDR3 protein is CASSLVAGGNYNEQFF. The CDR3 DNA reads as TGTGCCAGTAGTCTCGTAGCGGGGGGCAACTACAATGAGCAGTTCTTC.

The V gene is TRBV2, the J gene TRBJ2-5; 8 nucleotides line up with TRBD1. The germline gives CDR1 SNHLY, CDR2 FYNNEI. The ends lost 6 bases at V and 3 bases at J; junction bases unmatched: 9. The CDR3 consists of 15 residues. The CDR3, as DNA: TGTGCCAGCAGACCCTTCGGGACAGGAAAAGAGACCCAGTACTTC. Translated: CASRPFGTGKETQYF.

This clone has only a few counts. The V and J genes are TRBV11-1 and TRBJ2-7, with a weak D call TRBD1 (5 bases). Deletions cut 0 bases from V and 6 bases from J, with 9 bases between. Germline CDR1 is SGHAT and CDR2 is FQDESV (reference sequence). There are 13 residues in the CDR3. The CDR3 loop reads CASSLAGRREQYF. The CDR3 coding sequence is TGTGCCAGCAGCTTAGCGGGGCGCCGCGAGCAGTACTTC.

V gene TRBV19 combines with J gene TRBJ2-2, with 10 bases fitting TRBD2. V was pared by 4 bases and J by 0 bases, with 5 bases of the junction left unmatched. Germline CDR1 is LNHDA and CDR2 is SQIVND (reference sequence). The CDR3 totals 17 residues. In DNA, the CDR3 is TGTGCCAGTAGTAAGAGGACTAGCGGATCGAACACCGGGGAGCTGTTTTTT. This codes for CASSKRTSGSNTGELFF. Looking up the rest from reference TRBV19 and TRBJ2-2 gives the full variable domain: DGGITQSPKYLFRKEGQNVTLSCEQNLNHDAMYWYRQDPGQGLRLIYYSQIVNDFQKGDIAEGYSVSREKKESFPLTVTSAQKNPTAFYLCASSKRTSGSNTGELFFGEGSRLTVL.

This clone was counted a single time. The rearrangement links TRBV19 to TRBJ1-4, with TRBD1 as a possible D gene (6 bases). V lost 7 bases, J lost 8 bases, and 11 bases lay in between. The CDR3 has 12 amino acids. Germline values: CDR1 LNHDA, CDR2 SQIVND (reference sequence). The CDR3 sequence is CASMGQREKLFF. The CDR3 DNA reads as TGTGCCAGTATGGGACAAAGGGAAAAACTGTTTTTT.

The J gene is TRBJ2-1, the V gene TRBV19, with 8 bases that match TRBD1. After removal of 11 bases from V and 4 bases from J, the junction contained 13 bases not matched to a gene. Germline V gene lookup returns CDR1 LNHDA and CDR2 SQIVND (reference sequence). The length of the CDR3 is 15 residues. In DNA form, the CDR3 reads TGTGCCCTACACAGGGGGAAGGGGCCTTACAATGAGCAGTTCTTC. Residues: CALHRGKGPYNEQFF.

The chain employs TRBV11-3 and TRBJ2-3; D is undetermined. V lost 5 bases to trimming and J lost 4 bases, with 16 bases between them. This CDR3 is built from 15 residues. CDR1 is SGHNT and CDR2 is YENEEA in the germline V gene. The CDR3 reads CASSRNQLVADTQYF. The CDR3, as DNA: TGTGCCAGCAGCCGCAATCAACTCGTCGCAGATACGCAGTATTTT. The full variable domain, rest sourced from reference TRBV11-3 and TRBJ2-3, is EAGVVQSPRYKIIEKKQPVAFWCNPISGHNTLYWYLQNLGQGPELLIRYENEEAVDDSQLPKDRFSAERLKGVDSTLKIQPAELGDSAVYLCASSRNQLVADTQYFGPGTRLTVL.

The rearrangement joins TRBV28 to TRBJ1-5, with D unclear. The CDR3 runs to 14 residues. V was clipped by 4 bases and J by 2 bases, with 9 bases between them. Germline CDR1 is MDHEN and CDR2 is SYDVKM. The CDR3 protein is CASSSRQRNQPQHF. In nucleotides, the CDR3 is TGTGCCAGCAGTTCGAGACAACGCAATCAGCCCCAGCATTTT. The whole variable domain, remainder taken from reference TRBV28 and TRBJ1-5, is DVKVTQSSRYLVKRTGEKVFLECVQDMDHENMFWYRQDPGLGLRLIYFSYDVKMKEKGDIPEGYSVSREKKERFSLILESASTNQTSMYLCASSSRQRNQPQHFGDGTRLSIL.

This clone was seen just once. This rearrangement joins TRBV12-3 or TRBV12-4 to TRBJ2-1; D is unclear. Trimming removed 9 bases from V and 4 bases from J, with 10 bases in between. This CDR3 region has 12 residues. CDR3 sequence: CASELVYNEQFF. For the CDR3, the DNA is TGTGCCAGTGAGCTAGTATACAATGAGCAGTTCTTC.

This chain links TRBV5-1 with TRBJ2-7; 9 bases are a match to TRBD1. The germline V gene has CDR1 SGHRS and CDR2 YFSETQ. Trimming took 3 bases from V and 3 from J; bases not matched to a gene: 4. The CDR3 runs to 14 residues. For the CDR3, the DNA is TGCGCCAGCAGCTCGGGACAGGGACTCTACGAGCAGTACTTC. Its translation: CASSSGQGLYEQYF.

This clone was seen more than once but under ten times. V and J are TRBV6-5 and TRBJ2-7; 8 positions match TRBD1. The germline V gene has CDR1 MNHEY and CDR2 SVGAGI. The CDR3 is made up of 13 amino acids. V trimming: 4 bases; J trimming: 5 bases; junction bases outside the gene matches: 4. The CDR3 nucleotides read TGTGCCAGCAGTTTACAGGGGGGAAACGAGCAGTACTTC. Translating it yields CASSLQGGNEQYF.

Comments on this clone: This specimen includes other DNA sequences encoding the same CDR3. This rearrangement joins TRBV9 to TRBJ1-3; 8 bases align to TRBD1. Unmatched junction bases numbered 0, after V lost 1 base and J lost 3 bases. Germline V gene data show CDR1 as SGDLS and CDR2 as YYNGEE. The CDR3 has 14 residues. This chain's CDR3 is CASSVTGGGNTIYF. The CDR3 DNA reads as TGTGCCAGCAGCGTAACAGGGGGTGGAAACACCATATATTTT.

There are many counts of this clone. The V gene is TRBV6-6, the J gene TRBJ2-7, with D perhaps TRBD2 (7 bases). This CDR3 contains 15 residues. Per germline, CDR1 MNHNY and CDR2 SVGAGI (reference sequence). Trimming cost V 2 bases and J 1 base, with 12 bases left between them. The CDR3 DNA is TGTGCCAGCAGTTACGGAGGGGGGGCATCCTACGAGCAGTACGTC. Protein: CASSYGGGASYEQYV.

The chain combines TRBV27 with TRBJ1-1; unclear D gene. Trimming pared 6 bases from V and 1 base from J, leaving 15 bases between. Germline loops: CDR1 MNHEY, CDR2 SMNVEV (reference sequence). CDR3 length equals 15 residues. CDR3 in amino acids: CASRTQGRGNTEAFF. The CDR3 region has the DNA TGTGCCAGCAGAACTCAAGGCCGGGGGAACACTGAAGCTTTCTTT.

The V gene is TRBV7-2, the J gene TRBJ1-1; D gene ambiguous. Per the germline V gene, CDR1 is SGHTA and CDR2 is FQGNSA. This CDR3 contains 12 residues. V was trimmed by 6 bases and J by 1 base, leaving 6 bases between them. The CDR3 DNA reads TGTGCCAGCAGGCGATGGAACACTGAAGCTTTCTTT. Translating gives CASRRWNTEAFF.

This clone was counted only a few times. V and J are TRBV5-1 and TRBJ2-2; TRBD1 might be the D (5 bases). Germline V gene data show CDR1 as SGHRS and CDR2 as YFSETQ. V was clipped by 3 bases and J by 1 base, with 7 bases between them. The CDR3 totals 14 residues. Written as DNA, the CDR3 is TGCGCCAGCAGCTCGACAGTGAACACCGGGGAGCTGTTTTTT. Residues: CASSSTVNTGELFF.